These 22 T cell receptor beta chains share one sample of origin, sequenced in a study of blood T cells in healthy people across ages. A J-beta primer mix and a sample-barcoded 5' primer were used in a second PCR of about 7 to 12 cycles. TCRdb re-called the 5' RACE reads with MiXCR, one entry per CDR3 protein. The sample contains 750,000 to 950,000 distinct CDR3 sequences, about 27% of which appear only once. Separately, the same data were catalogued under a study of T cells of mothers and their children.

Sequencing used blood. Source of these receptors: a woman aged 35 to 49 in good health.

The J gene is TRBJ1-5, the V gene TRBV7-8; tentative D call: TRBD1 (6 bases). V lost 5 bases and J 1 base, leaving 15 bases between the germline ends. The CDR3 is 16 amino acids. Germline V CDR1 and CDR2: SGHVS, FQNEAQ. The CDR3 nucleotides read TGTGCCAGCAGCCCCTTGAGGGGGGCCAGCAATCAGCCCCAGCATTTT. It translates to CASSPLRGASNQPQHF.

The rearrangement joins TRBV13 to TRBJ2-1; a possible D gene is TRBD2 (5 bases). The V end was cut by 1 base, the J end by 6 bases, with 13 bases between. Germline V gene lookup returns CDR1 PRHDT and CDR2 FYEKMQ (reference sequence). The CDR3 is made up of 15 amino acids. DNA for the CDR3: TGTGCCAGCAGCTTAGTAAGGGCTAGCCTCAATGAGCAGTTCTTC. Translating gives CASSLVRASLNEQFF.

The chain couples TRBV18 to TRBJ2-3, with TRBD2 matching over 11 bases. The CDR3 loop spans 15 amino acids. Per the germline V gene, CDR1 is KGHSH and CDR2 is LQKENI. V shed 6 bases, J shed 2 bases, and the junction held 4 bases outside the gene matches. CDR3 nucleotide sequence: TGTGCCAGCTCCCAACTAGCGGGAGACACAGATACGCAGTATTTT. Its protein is CASSQLAGDTDTQYF. The whole variable domain, filled in from reference TRBV18 and TRBJ2-3, reads NAGVMQNPRHLVRRRGQEARLRCSPMKGHSHVYWYRQLPEEGLKFMVYLQKENIIDESGMPKERFSAEFPKEGPSILRIQQVVRGDSAAYFCASSQLAGDTDTQYFGPGTRLTVL.

This clonotype has at least ten counts. The chain employs TRBV5-1 and TRBJ2-3; the match to TRBD2 covers 7 bases. With V trimmed by 0 bases and J by 2 bases, 6 bases remained unmatched. The CDR3 spans 16 residues. Germline V lookup: CDR1 SGHRS, CDR2 YFSETQ. In nucleotides, the CDR3 is TGCGCCAGCAGCTTGGTGGCGGGGGACCTCACAGATACGCAGTATTTT. It yields the protein CASSLVAGDLTDTQYF.

This clonotype was observed at least ten times. In DNA form, the CDR3 reads TGTGCCAGCAGCCCATGGACAGGGTCCTACGAGCAGTACTTC. Encoded protein: CASSPWTGSYEQYF. V is TRBV27 and J is TRBJ2-7; 8 nucleotides match TRBD1. The V segment lost 6 bases and the J segment 1 base; nucleotides outside the gene matches: 5. The germline CDR1 and CDR2 sequences are MNHEY and SMNVEV (reference sequence). The CDR3 has 14 residues.

The genes are TRBV7-6 and TRBJ1-1; D gene unclear. The germline V gene has CDR1 SGHVS and CDR2 FNYEAQ. V lost 5 bases to trimming and J lost 3 bases, with 10 bases between them. CDR3 length equals 13 residues. Written as DNA, the CDR3 is TGTGCCAGCAGCCAACCCGGGGACACTGAAGCTTTCTTT. Amino acid sequence: CASSQPGDTEAFF.

The chain joins TRBV12-3 or TRBV12-4 to TRBJ2-1, with 9 positions matching TRBD2. The better agreement between TRBJ2-7 and the DNA end casts doubt on the J call. The CDR3 spans 15 residues. The CDR3 protein is CASSSASGTYNEQYF. CDR3 DNA sequence: TGTGCCAGCAGTTCGGCTAGCGGGACCTACAATGAGCAGTACTTC.

Turning to this clonotype: A single base separates this from a much larger clone, so it may be a read error. The V gene is TRBV29-1, the J gene TRBJ2-1; D possibly corresponds to TRBD1 (6 bases). Germline V gives CDR1 SQVTM, CDR2 ANQGSEA. The CDR3 consists of 13 residues. V was pared by 7 bases and J by 3 bases, with 13 bases between. Written as DNA, the CDR3 is TGCAGCGCTTGCAGGGGACACTACAATGAGCAGTTCTTC. It encodes CSACRGHYNEQFF.

This clonotype turned up a few times. The chain is built from TRBV6-5 and TRBJ1-1; maybe TRBD1 (5 bases). The V end lost 0 bases, the J end lost 2 bases, and 22 bases lay between the germline ends. Germline lookup yields CDR1 MNHEY and CDR2 SVGAGI. The CDR3 covers 19 residues. CDR3: CASSYSSPSRQLGNTEAFF. The CDR3 DNA reads as TGTGCCAGCAGTTACTCGTCCCCATCTCGACAGCTGGGAAACACTGAAGCTTTCTTT.

The chain carries TRBV20-1 and TRBJ1-1; 9 bases line up with TRBD1. The germline V gene has CDR1 DFQATT and CDR2 SNEGSKA (reference sequence). CDR3 length: 12 residues. V gave up 7 bases and J gave up 10 bases; unmatched junction bases: 10. For the CDR3, the DNA is TGCAGTGTCAGCCGGGACAGGGTACGAGCTTTCTTT. Translation: CSVSRDRVRAFF.

This clonotype was recorded a few times. This chain connects TRBV20-1 to TRBJ1-5; 7 bases are shared with TRBD1. V lost 1 base and J lost 6; bases outside the gene matches: 9. Germline V CDR1 and CDR2: DFQATT, SNEGSKA (reference sequence). The CDR3 is 15 residues long. The CDR3 DNA follows: TGCAGTGCTAGAGCAGGGGGAGGGGGTAGTCAGCCCCAGCATTTT. This codes for CSARAGGGGSQPQHF.

The CDR3 here is CASSQEAGVVTEAFF. CDR3 in DNA: TGCGCCAGCAGCCAAGAAGCAGGGGTGGTCACTGAAGCTTTCTTT. V gene TRBV4-3 combines with J gene TRBJ1-1; a possible D gene is TRBD1 (6 bases). The CDR3 totals 15 residues. From germline, CDR1 is LGHNA and CDR2 YSLEER. Trimming left V 0 bases short and J 4 bases short, with 12 bases between.

The chain joins TRBV2 to TRBJ2-7; TRBD2 matches at 9 bases. This CDR3 region has 14 residues. CDR1 is SNHLY, CDR2 FYNNEI, per germline. The ends lost 8 bases at V and 3 bases at J; junction bases unmatched: 8. CDR3 loop: CASLEAGGNYEQYF. For the CDR3, the DNA is TGTGCCAGCCTCGAAGCGGGGGGAAACTACGAGCAGTACTTC.

V usage is TRBV7-9 and J usage is TRBJ1-4; 9 nucleotides agree with TRBD1. This CDR3 spans 16 amino acids. Germline CDR1 and CDR2: SEHNR and FQNEAQ (reference sequence). Trimming cost V 4 bases and J 1 base; bases outside gene matches: 4. CDR3 sequence: CASSSNRGQTNEKLFF. The CDR3 DNA follows: TGTGCCAGCAGCTCGAACAGGGGGCAAACTAATGAAAAACTGTTTTTT. Combining the CDR3 with reference TRBV7-9 and TRBJ1-4 gives the whole variable domain DTGVSQNPRHKITKRGQNVTFRCDPISEHNRLYWYRQTLGQGPEFLTYFQNEAQLEKSRLLSDRFSAERPKGSFSTLEIQRTEQGDSAMYLCASSSNRGQTNEKLFFGSGTQLSVL.

This chain uses TRBV6-5 with TRBJ1-4, with D uncertain. V lost 6 bases to trimming and J lost 0 bases, with 11 bases between them. Looked up from germline, CDR1 is MNHEY and CDR2 is SVGAGI. The CDR3 loop spans 15 amino acids. CDR3 in DNA: TGTGCCAGCAGCCCCAGCCCTTCAACTAATGAAAAACTGTTTTTT. It translates to CASSPSPSTNEKLFF.

This chain links TRBV28 with TRBJ2-3; 7 bases align to TRBD1. The CDR3 has 16 residues. The germline CDR1 and CDR2 sequences are MDHEN and SYDVKM. The J segment lost 2 bases and the V segment lost 2 bases, leaving 7 bases of the junction unmatched. CDR3 residues: CASSLGPGGITDTQYF. The CDR3, as DNA: TGTGCCAGCAGTTTAGGTCCAGGGGGTATCACAGATACGCAGTATTTT.

This chain joins TRBV6-5 and TRBJ1-5; 7 bases agree with TRBD1. In germline, CDR1 is MNHEY, CDR2 SVGAGI. Trimming at V came to 5 bases and at J to 3 bases, leaving 7 bases not matched to a gene. This CDR3 has 15 amino acids. CDR3: CASSVDRANNQPQHF. CDR3 DNA sequence: TGTGCCAGCAGTGTCGACAGGGCGAACAATCAGCCCCAGCATTTT.

This clonotype was detected a few times. The chain carries TRBV7-9 and TRBJ1-2; no definite D call. V was trimmed by 1 base and J by 2 bases, leaving 8 bases between them. From germline, CDR1 is SEHNR and CDR2 FQNEAQ (reference sequence). This CDR3 is built from 14 residues. CDR3 loop: CASSLEGPNYGYTF. In DNA, the CDR3 is TGTGCCAGCAGCTTAGAAGGTCCCAACTATGGCTACACCTTC.

This clonotype was seen a few times. The chain uses TRBV7-2 and TRBJ1-4; D is ambiguous. The V end was cut by 3 bases, the J end by 2 bases, with 10 bases between. Germline V CDR1 and CDR2: SGHTA, FQGNSA. There are 15 residues in the CDR3. The CDR3 nucleotides read TGTGCCAGCAGCTTGGCTCCTAGCACTAATGAAAAACTGTTTTTT. This translates into CASSLAPSTNEKLFF.

This clonotype was seen more than once but under ten times. The chain joins TRBV7-2 to TRBJ2-1, with D perhaps being TRBD1 or TRBD2 (6 bases each). Trimming left V 4 bases short and J 5 bases short, with 21 bases between. Germline lookup yields CDR1 SGHTA and CDR2 FQGNSA. The CDR3 contains 17 residues. CDR3: CASSSLLGGGGNNEQFF. The CDR3 DNA reads as TGTGCCAGCAGCTCCCTGCTCGGAGGGGGTGGTAACAATGAGCAGTTCTTC.

The chain uses TRBV15 and TRBJ1-1; D might be TRBD1 (5 bases). Trimming took off 6 bases at V and 6 bases at J, with 17 bases between the two ends. Per the germline V gene, CDR1 is LNHNV and CDR2 is YYDKDF (reference sequence). This CDR3 contains 14 residues. Here the CDR3 DNA reads TGTGCCACCAGGAGTCCCGGGACTTCCCCTGAAGCTTTCTTT. Protein product: CATRSPGTSPEAFF.

The genes are TRBV20-1 and TRBJ2-1; 8 nucleotides match TRBD2. Germline trimming cut 5 bases from V and 5 bases from J; bases unmatched to any gene: 23. This CDR3 contains 19 residues. Germline CDR1 is DFQATT and CDR2 is SNEGSKA (reference sequence). The CDR3 loop is CSAQVTGGAHFWYDNEQFF. In DNA, the CDR3 is TGCAGTGCTCAAGTCACCGGGGGGGCACATTTCTGGTATGACAATGAGCAGTTCTTC.